This T cell receptor beta chain was found in a study of T cell responses to AZD1222 COVID-19 vaccine. Points from the study as a whole: Rises in breadth and depth of Spike-specific TCRs came after two AZD1222 doses. Mostly white British, mostly female donors; authors suggested clonal diversity may be underestimated.

In regard to this clone: Its antigen remains unknown.

The protocol was immunoSEQ multiplex PCR, while the TCRdb copy is restricted to in-frame clones and leaves out a portion. The table records 150,000 to 200,000 clones, just over 90% of them present only once. The ends were cut back, 3 bases at V and 7 bases at J, with 9 bases in the middle. Looked up from germline, CDR1 is SNHLY and CDR2 is FYNNEI. The CDR3 consists of 12 residues. This material consisted of peripheral blood, taken 28 days after the second AZD1222 dose. The V gene is TRBV2, the J gene TRBJ2-5; the D is unclear. This sequence was found in an adult who received the AZD1222 COVID-19 vaccine. In nucleotides, the CDR3 is TGTGCCAGCAGTGATAGCCTGGGGACCCAGTACTTC. The encoded protein is CASSDSLGTQYF.